A single TCR beta chain is shown here with its context. Trimming at V came to 1 base and at J to 5 bases, leaving 4 bases not matched to a gene. The CDR3 sequence is 14 residues long. Germline V lookup: CDR1 LGHDT, CDR2 YNNKEL (reference sequence). The data originate from a study of control samples from healthy donors and cancer patients. Produced via immunoSEQ multiplex PCR; TCRdb's table is partial and in-frame only. Of 150,000 to 200,000 clones in the sample, about 90% were seen once. The genes are TRBV3-1 (or the pseudogene TRBV3-2) and TRBJ2-7; 8 bases are a match to TRBD1. Sequencing used blood. The source of this sequence is a woman aged 45-65 years in good health. DNA of the CDR3: TGTGCCAGCAGCCAAGGGACAGGGACGGACGAGCAGTACTTC. Protein product: CASSQGTGTDEQYF.